These 5 T cell receptor beta chains were sequenced from one sample in a study of T cells in Graves' hyperthyroidism and ophthalmopathy. TCR beta CDR3 regions were amplified from RNA transcripts. The HTBI primer set served for first-round RT-PCR of the TCR CDR3. MiXCR, applied by TCRdb to the multiplex PCR reads, yields one record per CDR3 protein. The table shows around 400,000 distinct CDR3 sequences, with about 12% occurring only once. Sequenced: blood. The receptors come from a woman aged 18-29 years with Graves' hyperthyroidism.

Ten or more counts support this clonotype. The chain is built from TRBV5-6 and TRBJ2-3, with D tentatively TRBD2 (6 bases). This CDR3 comprises 14 residues. CDR1 is SGHDT, CDR2 YYEEEE, per germline. The germline V and J ends were trimmed by 1 base and 6 bases, with 12 bases remaining between them. DNA of the CDR3: TGTGCCAGCAGCTTGTTTGGGGGGATGGATACGCAGTATTTT. Amino acid sequence: CASSLFGGMDTQYF.

The table lists this clonotype with many counts. This chain connects TRBV7-3 to TRBJ1-5, with 9 nucleotides matching TRBD1. The germline CDR1 and CDR2 sequences are SGHTA and FQGTGA. Trimming cost V 5 bases and J 1 base; bases outside gene matches: 12. CDR3 length: 18 amino acids. CDR3 sequence: CASSPESQTGGSNQPQHF. The CDR3 DNA reads as TGTGCCAGCAGCCCAGAAAGCCAGACAGGGGGAAGCAATCAGCCCCAGCATTTT.

This clonotype came up many times. The chain combines TRBV28 with TRBJ2-7, with 10 bases aligning to TRBD2. Trimming cost V 3 bases and J 7 bases; bases outside gene matches: 12. Per the germline V gene, CDR1 is MDHEN and CDR2 is SYDVKM. The CDR3 is 16 residues long. The CDR3 region is CASSLVSTSGIWEQYF. The CDR3 bases are TGTGCCAGCAGTTTGGTTAGTACTAGCGGGATATGGGAGCAGTACTTC.

This clonotype was observed many times. The chain uses TRBV10-3 and TRBJ2-2; 9 bases match TRBD1. Per germline, CDR1 ENHRY and CDR2 SYGVKD. With V trimmed by 7 bases and J by 7 bases, 4 bases remained unmatched. This CDR3 has 13 residues. CDR3 sequence reads: CAITTGQGGELFF. Written as DNA, the CDR3 is TGTGCCATCACCACGGGACAGGGCGGGGAGCTGTTTTTT.

In its sample, this clonotype was seen many times. The V call is TRBV5-5, the J call TRBJ2-5, with 11 positions matching TRBD2. Germline V gene sequence: CDR1 SGHKS, CDR2 YYEKEE (reference sequence). V dropped 2 bases and J dropped 4; count of bases not matched to a gene: 7. The CDR3 is 16 amino acids. This CDR3 is CASSFGTSGGGETQYF. CDR3 bases: TGTGCCAGCAGCTTTGGGACTAGCGGAGGAGGAGAGACCCAGTACTTC. The variable domain in full, completed from reference TRBV5-5 and TRBJ2-5, reads DAGVTQSPTHLIKTRGQQVTLRCSPISGHKSVSWYQQVLGQGPQFIFQYYEKEERGRGNFPDRFSARQFPNYSSELNVNALLLGDSALYLCASSFGTSGGGETQYFGPGTRLLVL.